This T cell receptor beta chain was captured in a study of long-term antiretroviral therapy in people with HIV. Regarding the study as a whole: Versus controls, repertoires in people with HIV had narrower CDR3 length ranges. Diversity increased after ART yet remained lower than in transplant donor controls.

The run of the v3.0 immunoSEQ assay was at survey level. The protocol was immunoSEQ multiplex PCR, while the TCRdb copy is restricted to in-frame clones and leaves out a portion. Of 30,000 to 35,000 clones detected, around 79% appear once; the ten largest clones hold roughly 3.5%. Comment on this clone: Antigen: not known.

Held in samples before DNA extraction were roughly 0.85-11 million cryopreserved PBMC. This CDR3 has 15 residues. The V end was cut by 2 bases, the J end by 7 bases, with 15 bases between. Germline V gene lookup returns CDR1 LNHDA and CDR2 SQIVND (reference sequence). The sequence was obtained from a man aged 50 to 60 with HIV. The rearrangement links TRBV19 to TRBJ1-5; TRBD1 is a possible D gene (6 bases). Material: unsorted PBMCs, obtained 3 years after starting antiretroviral therapy. This CDR3 reads CASSIIAQGRQPQHF. CDR3 DNA sequence: TGTGCCAGTAGTATAATCGCCCAGGGGCGGCAGCCCCAGCATTTT.